This T cell receptor beta chain appears in the sequencing data of a study of beta chain features in type 1 diabetes. Sorted populations were all over 98% pure. The entirety of the isolated RNA underwent reverse transcription, so expressed TCRB transcripts were sequenced. The method was immunoSEQ multiplex PCR; TCRdb's version includes in-frame clones alone and lacks a portion of them. This sample has some 290,000 clones, with roughly an eighth found just once. Of note for this clone: The target antigen is unknown.

From germline, CDR1 is SGHNT and CDR2 YYREEE (reference sequence). This CDR3 has 15 residues. V lost 5 bases, J lost 0 bases, and 15 bases lay in between. Study outcomes and limitations: Among all four CD4+ subsets, Type 1 diabetes patients had TCRB CDR3s that were moderately but significantly shorter. Naive, central memory and Treg TCRB repertoires appeared more alike in patients than in healthy donors. Junctions at VDJ sites from type 1 diabetes patients had fewer insertions and more deletions.

The receptor was derived from a man aged 30-40 years with type 1 diabetes. The sequencing input was naive CD4+ T cells from blood. The chain recombines TRBV5-4 with TRBJ2-7; tentative D call: TRBD1 (6 bases). The CDR3 sequence is CASSNGAGVSYEQYF. The CDR3 nucleotides read TGTGCCAGCAGTAACGGGGCAGGGGTCTCCTACGAGCAGTACTTC.